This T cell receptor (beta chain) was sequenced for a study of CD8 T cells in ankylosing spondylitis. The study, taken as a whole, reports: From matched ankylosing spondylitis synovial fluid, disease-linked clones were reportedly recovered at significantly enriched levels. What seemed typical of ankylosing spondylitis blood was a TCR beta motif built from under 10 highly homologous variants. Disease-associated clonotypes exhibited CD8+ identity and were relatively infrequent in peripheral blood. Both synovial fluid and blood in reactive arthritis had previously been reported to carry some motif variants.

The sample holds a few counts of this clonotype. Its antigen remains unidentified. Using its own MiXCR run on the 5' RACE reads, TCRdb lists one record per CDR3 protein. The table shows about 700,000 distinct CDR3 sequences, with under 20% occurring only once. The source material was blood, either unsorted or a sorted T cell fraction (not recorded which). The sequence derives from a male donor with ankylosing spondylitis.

The CDR3 region is CASSQELAGGPTDTQYF. The CDR3 nucleotides are TGCGCCAGCAGCCAAGAACTAGCGGGGGGACCCACAGATACGCAGTATTTT. The chain couples TRBV4-1 to TRBJ2-3, with 12 nucleotides matching TRBD2. CDR3 size: 17 residues. The V segment lost 0 bases and the J segment 2 bases; nucleotides outside the gene matches: 3. Germline V lookup: CDR1 MGHRA, CDR2 YSYEKL.